This T cell receptor beta chain derives from a study of post-analysis software for immune sequencing data. Study-level points and caveats: Roughly 5 TRBV segments, TRBV5-6, TRBV5-1 and TRBV20-1 among them, were found more frequent in patients than controls.

J gave up 2 bases and V 6 bases, and 5 bases lay outside the gene matches. This CDR3 region has 14 residues. Unique molecular identifiers were built into the TCR beta cDNA libraries. The yield from around 1 to 10 million T cells was roughly 500,000 cDNA molecules in total. TCRdb re-derived calls from the PCR reads in MiXCR, one entry per CDR3 protein. Altogether 550,000 to 700,000 distinct CDR3 sequences are present, around 44% being singletons, with the ten largest covering more than 1.5%. Regarding this clonotype: Its cognate antigen is unknown.

Sequenced material: blood. The sequence came from a girl aged 10 to 17 with multiple sclerosis. The genes are TRBV12-3 or TRBV12-4 and TRBJ2-5, with 8 bases matching TRBD1. CDR3 nucleotide sequence: TGTGCCAGCAGGGACAGGGTGGATCAAGAGACCCAGTACTTC. Its protein is CASRDRVDQETQYF.